This TCR beta chain was recovered during a study of blood T cell repertoires in COVID-19. CDR1 is MNHEY and CDR2 is SMNVEV in the germline V gene (reference sequence). The CDR3 sequence is 18 residues long. V gave up 4 bases and J gave up 2 bases, with 21 bases separating them. Repertoires were generated with immunoSEQ multiplex PCR, while TCRdb's copy carries only in-frame clones and drops some. This table holds about 140,000 clones, about 86% found once. The chain has TRBV27 and TRBJ2-1; a weak D match, TRBD2 (5 bases). Sample: peripheral blood. This clonotype was obtained from a woman aged 60-75 years with acute or convalescent COVID-19. CDR3 sequence (DNA): TGTGCCAGCAGTTCGACCAAACTGACGGGGTCCACCTACAATGAGCAGTTCTTC. Translated: CASSSTKLTGSTYNEQFF.